Shown below are 12 T cell receptor beta chains from a single sample sequenced in a study of blood T cell repertoires in COVID-19. Sequencing was performed with immunoSEQ multiplex PCR; in TCRdb, only in-frame clones are kept and a portion is missing. The profile shows approximately 200,000 clones, around 85% of them singletons. The sample consisted of peripheral blood. The source is a man aged 55 to 70 with acute or convalescent COVID-19.

The chain recombines TRBV5-4 with TRBJ2-7; D may be TRBD2 (6 bases). V was clipped by 4 bases and J by 7 bases, with 21 bases between them. The germline V gene encodes CDR1 SGHNT and CDR2 YYREEE (reference sequence). The length of the CDR3 is 15 residues. CDR3 region: CASSHGGSQPGEQYF. For the CDR3, the DNA is TGTGCCAGCAGCCACGGGGGATCACAGCCGGGAGAGCAGTACTTC.

The rearrangement links TRBV19 to TRBJ1-4; D call uncertain. The germline V gene has CDR1 LNHDA and CDR2 SQIVND (reference sequence). Trimming cost V 4 bases and J 8 bases, with 17 bases left between them. CDR3 length equals 15 residues. The CDR3 spells CASSNAAGREEKLFF. In DNA form, the CDR3 reads TGTGCCAGTAGTAACGCCGCCGGTCGGGAAGAAAAACTGTTTTTT.

This chain uses TRBV19 with TRBJ2-1; TRBD1 matches at 11 bases. The CDR3 spans 16 residues. Germline lookup yields CDR1 LNHDA and CDR2 SQIVND (reference sequence). The J segment lost 6 bases and the V segment lost 3 bases, leaving 7 bases of the junction unmatched. CDR3: CASSITAGTGGNEQFF. For the CDR3, the DNA is TGTGCCAGTAGTATTACGGCCGGGACAGGGGGCAATGAGCAGTTCTTC.

This chain joins TRBV10-3 and TRBJ2-2; 11 bases align to TRBD1. CDR3 size: 16 residues. With 5 bases clipped from V and 7 bases from J, the junction kept 9 bases outside the gene matches. CDR1 is ENHRY, CDR2 SYGVKD, per germline. The CDR3 is CAISNGGTGGIGELFF. As DNA, the CDR3 is TGTGCCATCAGTAACGGGGGGACAGGGGGTATCGGGGAGCTGTTTTTT.

The J gene is TRBJ2-3, the V gene TRBV19; D is perhaps TRBD1 (6 bases). V lost 5 bases and J lost 3, with 24 bases in between. The CDR3 covers 18 residues. CDR1 and CDR2 (germline): LNHDA, SQIVND (reference sequence). The CDR3 nucleotides are TGTGCCAGTAGTCCCGTACTAGTCAGGGGCGTCTGGACAGATACGCAGTATTTT. Translation gives CASSPVLVRGVWTDTQYF.

The chain is built from TRBV7-3 and TRBJ2-3; 7 nucleotides line up with TRBD2. This CDR3 contains 16 residues. CDR1 and CDR2 from the germline V gene are SGHTA and FQGTGA. Unmatched junction bases numbered 17, after V lost 6 bases and J lost 8 bases. The CDR3 region is CASSIEGTKGSVTQYF. As DNA, the CDR3 is TGTGCCAGCAGTATCGAAGGGACTAAGGGATCAGTTACGCAGTATTTT.

The chain uses TRBV6-2 or TRBV6-3 and TRBJ2-1; no clear D. The length of the CDR3 is 15 residues. In germline, CDR1 is MNHEY, CDR2 SVGEGT. With 6 bases removed from V and 0 bases from J, the gap between germline ends came to 12 bases. This chain's CDR3 is CASSWRLSSYNEQFF. CDR3 bases: TGTGCCAGCAGCTGGCGGCTAAGCTCCTACAATGAGCAGTTCTTC.

V is TRBV30 and J is TRBJ1-6; no clear D. CDR3 length equals 13 residues. Germline-derived CDR1 and CDR2 are GTSNPN and SVGIG (reference sequence). V lost 0 bases to trimming and J lost 10 bases, with 10 bases between them. For the CDR3, the DNA is TGTGCCTGGAGTGTTGGAGGGCCCTCACCCCTCCACTTT. Residues: CAWSVGGPSPLHF.

The chain links TRBV28 to TRBJ1-2; the D gene is possibly TRBD1 (6 bases). Between the trimmed V and J ends, which lost 7 bases and 6 bases, there was a span of 18 bases. In germline, CDR1 is MDHEN, CDR2 SYDVKM. CDR3 length: 14 residues. CDR3 region: CASTTGPRSHGYTF. The CDR3 DNA reads as TGTGCCAGCACTACAGGGCCCCGATCTCATGGCTACACCTTC.

The gene calls are TRBV5-1 and TRBJ2-1; D possibly corresponds to TRBD2 (5 bases). V was cut by 0 bases and J by 0 bases, with 13 bases left in between. Germline V lookup: CDR1 SGHRS, CDR2 YFSETQ. The CDR3 totals 17 residues. DNA of the CDR3: TGCGCCAGCAGCTTGGCGGGCGGGTACAGCTCCTACAATGAGCAGTTCTTC. This encodes CASSLAGGYSSYNEQFF.

The chain couples TRBV5-1 to TRBJ2-2; 8 nucleotides line up with TRBD1. This CDR3 is built from 15 residues. With 0 bases clipped from V and 5 bases from J, the junction kept 3 bases outside the gene matches. Looked up from germline, CDR1 is SGHRS and CDR2 is YFSETQ. The CDR3 loop reads CASSLVGQGTGELFF. CDR3 nucleotide sequence: TGCGCCAGCAGCTTGGTAGGACAGGGAACCGGGGAGCTGTTTTTT.

The chain has TRBV9 and TRBJ2-2; no firm D call. This CDR3 contains 14 residues. Germline loops: CDR1 SGDLS, CDR2 YYNGEE. Trimming took off 0 bases at V and 4 bases at J, with 7 bases between the two ends. The CDR3 coding sequence is TGTGCCAGCAGCGTAGGACTGGGCACCGGGGAGCTGTTTTTT. This sequence encodes CASSVGLGTGELFF.